This T cell receptor (beta chain) was identified during a study of OX40 agonist ivuxolimab in advanced cancers. Turning to the study itself: Each dose-escalation patient presented with hepatocellular carcinoma, melanoma, renal cell or head and neck cancer. Partial responses were achieved by three patients, one with hepatocellular carcinoma and two with cutaneous melanoma. Study-level points and caveats: Clones of CD4+ and CD8+ blood T cells grew by week 6 at doses of 0.1 to 3.0 mg/kg.

Concerning this clone: The antigen is not known.

CDR3 length: 15 amino acids. V dropped 1 base and J dropped 4 bases, with 13 bases sitting between them. Germline CDR1 SGHTA, CDR2 FQGNSA. Here immunoSEQ multiplex PCR was the method, and the copy in TCRdb shows in-frame clones only, minus some. The top ten clones hold roughly 0.61% of a sample with about 76,000 clones, 85% of them seen once. The clonotype originates from an adult with an advanced solid tumor such as melanoma, head and neck, liver or kidney cancer. Sample: CD4+ or CD8+ T cells sorted from blood, taken in a trial of the OX40 agonist ivuxolimab. The chain links TRBV7-2 to TRBJ2-5; D possibly corresponds to TRBD2 (5 bases). The CDR3 is CASSLGRLAPETQYF. The CDR3 DNA is TGTGCCAGCAGCTTAGGGAGGCTAGCACCAGAGACCCAGTACTTC.